The T cell receptor beta chain described here comes from a study of regulatory T cells in long-lasting Graves disease. Study overall: Newly diagnosed Graves' patients had taken antithyroid drugs under 3 months. Regarding the study as a whole: New patients shared fewer public clonotypes (over 900) than persistent patients did (roughly 2,700).

Arm-PCR of CDR3 regions and iRepertoire HTBI primers were the basis on which TCR beta libraries were built. TCRdb reprocessed the multiplex PCR reads with MiXCR, giving one entry per CDR3 protein. The sample lists 550,000 or so distinct CDR3 sequences; around 12% were seen once. Germline V gene sequence: CDR1 LGHDT, CDR2 YNNKEL (reference sequence). This CDR3 comprises 16 residues. V lost 1 base and J 1 base, leaving 13 bases between the germline ends. Time point described: newly diagnosed GD, antithyroid drugs for less than 3 months. RNA from PBMCs was the source of the TCR library. This clonotype was observed many times. Antigen unknown. These same data were also listed under a study on T cells in Graves' hyperthyroidism and ophthalmopathy. That source reports: The HTBI set primed first-round TCR CDR3 RT-PCR.

The sample consisted of peripheral blood mononuclear cells (PBMCs), taken at new diagnosis, from a patient treated with antithyroid drugs. V and J are TRBV3-1 and TRBJ2-5; D not resolved. The clonotype comes from a woman aged 25 to 39 with Graves disease. CDR3 bases: TGTGCCAGCAGCCAAGGAATTGAGACCATCCAAGAGACCCAGTACTTC. Amino acid sequence: CASSQGIETIQETQYF.